This T cell receptor (beta chain) stems from a study of shared clonotypes between healthy human individuals. When replicate PCRs were run on sorted subsets, they used about 220 ng DNA, about 30,000 T cell genomes. Libraries were prepared by immunoSEQ multiplex PCR; TCRdb keeps only in-frame clonotypes and omits some of them. The sample has about 1 million clones, around four fifths seen once; the top ten hold approximately 1.5%. V lost 9 bases to trimming and J lost 3 bases, with 5 bases between them. This CDR3 contains 10 residues. Per germline, CDR1 SGHKS and CDR2 YYEKEE (reference sequence). The donors were adults (healthy and HIV-negative) with no recent acute infections or vaccinations. Only Caucasian adults living in Nashville, Tennessee made up the donor group.

The chain links TRBV5-5 to TRBJ2-3; D is unclear. The source of this sequence is a man aged 18 to 29 in good health. Sequencing was done on a sample of memory CD4+ T cells sorted from blood. The subset here: CD45RA-negative fraction. CDR3 DNA: TGTGCCATCCTAACAGATACGCAGTATTTT. This encodes CAILTDTQYF.